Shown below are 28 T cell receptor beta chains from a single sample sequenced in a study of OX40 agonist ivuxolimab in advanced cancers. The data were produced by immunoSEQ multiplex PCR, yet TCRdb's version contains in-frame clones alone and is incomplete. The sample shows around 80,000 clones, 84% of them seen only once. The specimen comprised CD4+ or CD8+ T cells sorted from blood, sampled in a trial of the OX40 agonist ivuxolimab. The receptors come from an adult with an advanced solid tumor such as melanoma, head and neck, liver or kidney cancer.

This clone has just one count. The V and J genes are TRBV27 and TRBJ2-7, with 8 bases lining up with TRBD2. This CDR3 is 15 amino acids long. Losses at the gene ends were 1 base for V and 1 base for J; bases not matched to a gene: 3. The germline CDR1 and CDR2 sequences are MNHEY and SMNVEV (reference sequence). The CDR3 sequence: CASSLLLAGSYEQYF. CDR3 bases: TGTGCCAGCAGTTTATTATTAGCGGGGTCCTACGAGCAGTACTTC.

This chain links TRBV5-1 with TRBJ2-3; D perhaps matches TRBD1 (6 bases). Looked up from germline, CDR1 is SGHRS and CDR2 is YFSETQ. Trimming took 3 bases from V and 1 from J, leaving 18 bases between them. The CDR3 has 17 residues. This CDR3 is CASSSRYRVAGTDTQYF. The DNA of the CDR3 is TGCGCCAGCAGCTCGCGGTACAGGGTAGCCGGCACAGATACGCAGTATTTT.

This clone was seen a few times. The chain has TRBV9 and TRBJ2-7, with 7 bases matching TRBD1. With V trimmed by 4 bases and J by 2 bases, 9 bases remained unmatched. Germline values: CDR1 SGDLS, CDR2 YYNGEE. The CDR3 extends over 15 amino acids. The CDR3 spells CASSPGTVGTYEQYF. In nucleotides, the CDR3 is TGTGCCAGCAGCCCAGGGACAGTTGGGACCTACGAGCAGTACTTC.

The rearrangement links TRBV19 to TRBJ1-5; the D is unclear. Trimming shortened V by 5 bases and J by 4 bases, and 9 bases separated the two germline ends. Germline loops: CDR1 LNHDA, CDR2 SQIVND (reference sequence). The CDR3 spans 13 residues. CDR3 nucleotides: TGTGCCAGTAGTGTCGATCCGAATCAGCCCCAGCATTTT. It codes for CASSVDPNQPQHF.

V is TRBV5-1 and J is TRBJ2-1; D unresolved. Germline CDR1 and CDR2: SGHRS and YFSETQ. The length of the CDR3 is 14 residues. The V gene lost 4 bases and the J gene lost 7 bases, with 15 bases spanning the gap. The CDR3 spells CASSQDGFPNEQFF. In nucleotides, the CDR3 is TGCGCCAGCAGCCAGGATGGGTTTCCTAATGAGCAGTTCTTC.

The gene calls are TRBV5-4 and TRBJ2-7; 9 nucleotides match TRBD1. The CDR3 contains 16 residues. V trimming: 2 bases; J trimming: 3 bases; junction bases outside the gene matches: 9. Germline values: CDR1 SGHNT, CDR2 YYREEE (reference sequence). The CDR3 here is CASSLRQGVIGYEQYF. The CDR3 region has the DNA TGTGCCAGCAGCTTAAGACAGGGGGTCATCGGCTACGAGCAGTACTTC.

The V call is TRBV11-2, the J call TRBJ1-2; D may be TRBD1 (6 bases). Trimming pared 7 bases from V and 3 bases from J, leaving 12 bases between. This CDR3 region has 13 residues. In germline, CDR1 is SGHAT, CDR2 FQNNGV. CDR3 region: CASTWGLYYGYTF. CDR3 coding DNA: TGTGCCAGCACGTGGGGGCTTTACTATGGCTACACCTTC.

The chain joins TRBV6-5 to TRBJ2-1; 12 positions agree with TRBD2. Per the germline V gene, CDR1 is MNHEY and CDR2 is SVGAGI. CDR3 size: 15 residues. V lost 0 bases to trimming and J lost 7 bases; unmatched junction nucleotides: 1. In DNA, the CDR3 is TGTGCCAGCAGTTACTCCGGACTAGCGGGGAATGAGCAGTTCTTC. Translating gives CASSYSGLAGNEQFF.

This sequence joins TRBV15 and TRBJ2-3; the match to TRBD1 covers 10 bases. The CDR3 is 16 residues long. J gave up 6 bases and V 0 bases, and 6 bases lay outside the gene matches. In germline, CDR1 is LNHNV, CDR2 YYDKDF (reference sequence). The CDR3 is CATSRDRGTGVDTQYF. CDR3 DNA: TGTGCCACCAGCAGAGATCGTGGGACAGGGGTTGATACGCAGTATTTT.

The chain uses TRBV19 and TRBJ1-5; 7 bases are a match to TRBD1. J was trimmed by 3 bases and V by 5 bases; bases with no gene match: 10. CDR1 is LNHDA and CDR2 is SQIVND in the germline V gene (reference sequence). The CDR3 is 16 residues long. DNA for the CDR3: TGTGCCAGTAGTCCGCAAAGAACAGGGGCCAATCAGCCCCAGCATTTT. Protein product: CASSPQRTGANQPQHF.

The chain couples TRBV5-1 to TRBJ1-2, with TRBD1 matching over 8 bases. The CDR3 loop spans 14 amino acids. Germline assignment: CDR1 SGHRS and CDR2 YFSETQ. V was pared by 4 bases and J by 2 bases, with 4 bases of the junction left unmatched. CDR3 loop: CASSAQGGNYGYTF. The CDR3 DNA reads TGCGCCAGCAGCGCACAGGGGGGGAACTATGGCTACACCTTC.

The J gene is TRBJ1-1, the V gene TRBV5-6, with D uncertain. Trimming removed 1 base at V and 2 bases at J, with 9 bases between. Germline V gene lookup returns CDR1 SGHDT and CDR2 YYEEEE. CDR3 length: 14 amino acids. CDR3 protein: CASSLFPLNTEAFF. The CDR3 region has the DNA TGTGCCAGCAGCTTGTTTCCCCTAAACACTGAAGCTTTCTTT. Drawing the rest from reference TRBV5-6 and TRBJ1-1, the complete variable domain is DAGVTQSPTHLIKTRGQQVTLRCSPKSGHDTVSWYQQALGQGPQFIFQYYEEEERQRGNFPDRFSGHQFPNYSSELNVNALLLGDSALYLCASSLFPLNTEAFFGQGTRLTVV.

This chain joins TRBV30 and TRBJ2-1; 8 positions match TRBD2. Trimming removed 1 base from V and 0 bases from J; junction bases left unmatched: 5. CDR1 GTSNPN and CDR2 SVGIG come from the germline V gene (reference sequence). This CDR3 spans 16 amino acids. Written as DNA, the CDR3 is TGTGCCTGGAGTGGGTTAGCGGGAATCTCCTACAATGAGCAGTTCTTC. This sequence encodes CAWSGLAGISYNEQFF.

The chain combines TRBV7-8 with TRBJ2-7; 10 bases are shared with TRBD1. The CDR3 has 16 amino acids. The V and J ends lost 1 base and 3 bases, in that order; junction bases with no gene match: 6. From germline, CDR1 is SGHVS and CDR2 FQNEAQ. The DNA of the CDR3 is TGTGCCAGCAGCTTAGGTGCGGGGACAGGGGACTACGAGCAGTACGTC. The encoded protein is CASSLGAGTGDYEQYV.

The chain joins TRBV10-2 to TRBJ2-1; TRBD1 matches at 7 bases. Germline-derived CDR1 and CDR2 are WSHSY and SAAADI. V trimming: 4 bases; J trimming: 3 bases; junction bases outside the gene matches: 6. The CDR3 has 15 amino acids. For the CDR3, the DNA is TGCGCCAGCAGTGCCAACAGGGGTCTCTACAATGAGCAGTTCTTC. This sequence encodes CASSANRGLYNEQFF.

The CDR3 DNA is TGTGCCAGCAGTTTATCGGGGGCTAGCGGGGTTGGGAGGGCCCAGTACTTC. Translation: CASSLSGASGVGRAQYF. The chain has TRBV27 and TRBJ2-5; 9 bases are a match to TRBD2. This CDR3 is built from 17 residues. Looked up from germline, CDR1 is MNHEY and CDR2 is SMNVEV (reference sequence). V was pared by 0 bases and J by 9 bases, with 14 bases of the junction left unmatched.

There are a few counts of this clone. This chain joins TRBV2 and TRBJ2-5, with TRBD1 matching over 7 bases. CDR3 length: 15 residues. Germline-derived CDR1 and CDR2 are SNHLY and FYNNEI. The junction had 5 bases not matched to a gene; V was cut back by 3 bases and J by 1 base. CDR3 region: CASSDIGTVQETQYF. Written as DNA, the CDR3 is TGTGCCAGCAGTGACATTGGGACAGTCCAAGAGACCCAGTACTTC.

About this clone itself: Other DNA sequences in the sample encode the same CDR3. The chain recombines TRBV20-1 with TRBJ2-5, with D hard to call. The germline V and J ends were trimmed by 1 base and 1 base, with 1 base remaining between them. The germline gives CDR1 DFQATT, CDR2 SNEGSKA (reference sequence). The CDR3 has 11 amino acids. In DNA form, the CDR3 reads TGCAGTGCTAGAGTCCAAGAGACCCAGTACTTC. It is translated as CSARVQETQYF.

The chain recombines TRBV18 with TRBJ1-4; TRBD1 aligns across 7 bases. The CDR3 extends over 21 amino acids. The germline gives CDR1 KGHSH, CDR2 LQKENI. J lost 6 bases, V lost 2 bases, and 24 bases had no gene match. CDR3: CASSPAAVVVSRDSGDEKLFF. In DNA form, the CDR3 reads TGTGCCAGCTCACCAGCGGCGGTTGTGGTGAGTCGGGACAGCGGCGATGAAAAACTGTTTTTT.

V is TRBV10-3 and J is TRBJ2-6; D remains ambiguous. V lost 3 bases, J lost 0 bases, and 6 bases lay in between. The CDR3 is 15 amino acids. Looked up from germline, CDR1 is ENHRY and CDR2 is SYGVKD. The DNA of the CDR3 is TGTGCCATCAGTGAATGGGGCTCTGGGGCCAACGTCCTGACTTTC. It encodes CAISEWGSGANVLTF.

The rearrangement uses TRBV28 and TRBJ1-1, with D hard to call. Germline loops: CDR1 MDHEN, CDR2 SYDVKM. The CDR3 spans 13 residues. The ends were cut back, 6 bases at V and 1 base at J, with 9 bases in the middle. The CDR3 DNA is TGTGCCAGCAGCTCCTGGGGGAACACTGAAGCTTTCTTT. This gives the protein CASSSWGNTEAFF.

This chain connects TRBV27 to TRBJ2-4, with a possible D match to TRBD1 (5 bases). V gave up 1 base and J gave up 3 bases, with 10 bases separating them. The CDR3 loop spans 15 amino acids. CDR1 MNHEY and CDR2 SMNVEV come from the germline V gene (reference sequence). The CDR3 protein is CASSLWSGFKNIQYF. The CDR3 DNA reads TGTGCCAGCAGTTTATGGTCAGGGTTCAAAAACATTCAGTACTTC.

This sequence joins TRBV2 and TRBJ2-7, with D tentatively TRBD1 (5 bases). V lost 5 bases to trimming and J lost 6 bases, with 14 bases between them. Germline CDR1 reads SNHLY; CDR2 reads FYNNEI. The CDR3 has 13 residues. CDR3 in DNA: TGTGCCAGCAGTCTGGGGCTCCCTCTCGAGCAGTACTTC. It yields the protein CASSLGLPLEQYF.

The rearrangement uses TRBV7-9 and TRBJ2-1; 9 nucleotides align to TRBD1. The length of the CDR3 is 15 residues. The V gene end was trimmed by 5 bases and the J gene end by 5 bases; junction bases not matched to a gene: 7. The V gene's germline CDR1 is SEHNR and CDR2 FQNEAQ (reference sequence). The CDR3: CASSRQGGAHNEQFF. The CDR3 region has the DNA TGTGCCAGCAGCCGACAGGGGGGGGCCCACAATGAGCAGTTCTTC.

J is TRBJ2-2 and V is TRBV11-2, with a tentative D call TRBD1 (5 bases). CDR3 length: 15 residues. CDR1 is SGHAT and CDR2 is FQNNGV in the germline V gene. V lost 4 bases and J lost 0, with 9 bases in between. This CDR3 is CASSSPGSNTGELFF. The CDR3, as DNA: TGTGCCAGCAGCTCACCAGGGTCGAACACCGGGGAGCTGTTTTTT.

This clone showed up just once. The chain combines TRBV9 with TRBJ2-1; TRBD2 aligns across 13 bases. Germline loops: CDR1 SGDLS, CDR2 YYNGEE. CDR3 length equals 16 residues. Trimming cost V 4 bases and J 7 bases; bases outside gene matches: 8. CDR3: CASSPRTSGRGNEQFF. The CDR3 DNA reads TGTGCCAGCAGCCCCCGGACTAGCGGGAGAGGGAATGAGCAGTTCTTC.

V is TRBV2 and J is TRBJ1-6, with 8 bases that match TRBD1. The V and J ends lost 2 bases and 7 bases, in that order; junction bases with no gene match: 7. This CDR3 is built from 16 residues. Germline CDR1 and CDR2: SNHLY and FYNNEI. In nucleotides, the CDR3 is TGTGCCAGCAGTGAACGGGACCGGACAGGGAATTCACCCCTCCACTTT. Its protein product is CASSERDRTGNSPLHF. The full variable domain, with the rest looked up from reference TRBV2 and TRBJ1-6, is EPEVTQTPSHQVTQMGQEVILRCVPISNHLYFYWYRQILGQKVEFLVSFYNNEISEKSEIFDDQFSVERPDGSNFTLKIRSTKLEDSAMYFCASSERDRTGNSPLHFGNGTRLTVT.

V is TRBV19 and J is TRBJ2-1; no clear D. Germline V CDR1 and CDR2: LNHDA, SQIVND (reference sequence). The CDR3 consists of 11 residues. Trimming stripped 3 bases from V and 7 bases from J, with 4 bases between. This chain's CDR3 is CASSMGNEQFF. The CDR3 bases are TGTGCCAGTAGTATGGGAAATGAGCAGTTCTTC.